A single sample is the source of the 12 T cell receptor beta chains below, sequenced in a study of T-cell reconstitution after alpha-beta-depleted transplantation in children (dated by TCRdb to about 2016). Per the publication, the treatment or condition label means: allogeneic hematopoietic cell transplantation with graft depleted of TCRalphabeta T cells and CD19 B cells. Library preparation used PCR. The sequencing machine was an Illumina HiSeq 2500. Molecular barcoding was employed in the preparation of TCR libraries, with unique molecular identifiers being used to normalize TCRbeta repertoire quantification. Using fastp at Q25 and MiXCR, TCRdb reprocessed the public reads and kept productive beta chains. Each record represents a unique CDR3 protein, reported with the most common genes and DNA among its rows. This sample gives fewer than 700,000 distinct CDR3 sequences in total; 10% to 15% of them show up just once. Over 2% of the sample goes to the ten largest clones.

Sequences were derived from PBMCs, mostly from graft donor cells, sampled 360 days after TCRalphabeta/CD19-depleted stem cell transplant. The receptors here all came from a male patient under 18 who had a stem cell transplant for acute myeloid leukemia, so the T cells may come from the graft donor.

This clonotype was seen repeatedly, ten times or more. The chain links TRBV10-3 to TRBJ2-5; TRBD2 matches at 12 bases. J was trimmed by 5 bases and V by 6 bases; bases with no gene match: 10. The CDR3 extends over 16 amino acids. Germline V gives CDR1 ENHRY, CDR2 SYGVKD. The CDR3 nucleotides are TGTGCCATCAGCTTTCGACTAGCGGGAGATGGCGAGACCCAGTACTTC. Its protein product is CAISFRLAGDGETQYF.

The chain joins TRBV5-1 to TRBJ2-1, with TRBD2 matching 9 bases. With 3 bases clipped from V and 1 base from J, the junction kept 11 bases outside the gene matches. The germline V gene encodes CDR1 SGHRS and CDR2 YFSETQ. The CDR3 extends over 18 amino acids. The CDR3 nucleotides read TGCGCCAGCAGCTCGGTGGGCGGGAGGGCCGGGTCCTACAATGAGCAGTTCTTC. Its protein product is CASSSVGGRAGSYNEQFF.

The chain joins TRBV6-2 or TRBV6-3 to TRBJ2-7, with 7 bases fitting TRBD1. The CDR3 runs 14 residues. Germline CDR1 is MNHEY and CDR2 is SVGEGT. V shed 5 bases, J shed 2 bases, and the junction held 6 bases outside the gene matches. The CDR3 loop is CASSTRQGTYEQYF. CDR3 sequence (DNA): TGTGCCAGCAGTACCCGACAGGGAACCTACGAGCAGTACTTC.

The chain carries TRBV12-3 or TRBV12-4 and TRBJ2-6; D not resolved. V lost 2 bases to trimming and J lost 0 bases, with 11 bases between them. The CDR3 has 17 amino acids. DNA of the CDR3: TGTGCCAGCAGTTTAATAGGAGCCAGCTCTGGGGCCAACGTCCTGACTTTC. It codes for CASSLIGASSGANVLTF.

The V call is TRBV14, the J call TRBJ2-7; 7 positions match TRBD2. J was trimmed by 3 bases and V by 4 bases; bases with no gene match: 9. The CDR3 is 15 residues long. In germline, CDR1 is SGHDN, CDR2 FVKESK. The CDR3 DNA reads as TGTGCCAGCAGCCTATTGGGGGGGAGCGACTACGAGCAGTACTTC. Its protein is CASSLLGGSDYEQYF.

This clonotype appeared many times. The chain has TRBV5-6 and TRBJ2-2; TRBD2 agrees at 12 bases. CDR3 length equals 18 residues. V shed 4 bases, J shed 7 bases, and the junction held 14 bases outside the gene matches. Germline CDR1 is SGHDT and CDR2 is YYEEEE. The CDR3: CASSPPGLAGSVIGELFF. The CDR3 DNA reads TGTGCCAGCAGCCCTCCCGGACTAGCGGGGTCCGTGATCGGGGAGCTGTTTTTT.

The chain joins TRBV10-3 to TRBJ2-3, with D uncertain. Deletions cut 8 bases from V and 6 bases from J, with 18 bases between. Per the germline V gene, CDR1 is ENHRY and CDR2 is SYGVKD. The length of the CDR3 is 14 residues. The CDR3 nucleotides are TGTGCCATCCGCCAGGTTCCCCTAGGCGATACGCAGTATTTT. Its protein is CAIRQVPLGDTQYF.

This clonotype was observed a handful of times. The rearrangement uses TRBV18 and TRBJ2-7; possibly TRBD2 for D (6 bases). Germline V gives CDR1 KGHSH, CDR2 LQKENI. Trimming pared 6 bases from V and 3 bases from J, leaving 21 bases between. The CDR3 runs 16 residues. The chain's CDR3 is CASSQLGGTSYYEQYF. As DNA, the CDR3 is TGTGCCAGCTCCCAGCTGGGAGGAACCTCTTACTACGAGCAGTACTTC.

This clonotype was counted only a few times. This chain joins TRBV13 and TRBJ2-1, with 10 bases fitting TRBD2. With V trimmed by 3 bases and J by 4 bases, 15 bases remained unmatched. The germline V gene encodes CDR1 PRHDT and CDR2 FYEKMQ (reference sequence). The CDR3 runs 19 residues. The CDR3, as DNA: TGTGCCAGCAGCTTTCTGAGGCTAGCGGGAGTAACGGTATACAATGAGCAGTTCTTC. Amino acid sequence: CASSFLRLAGVTVYNEQFF.

This clonotype was observed a few times. This chain links TRBV24-1 with TRBJ2-1; 11 bases map to TRBD2. The CDR3 has 14 residues. V trimming: 7 bases; J trimming: 8 bases; junction bases outside the gene matches: 6. Germline CDR1 and CDR2: KGHDR and SFDVKD. DNA of the CDR3: TGTGCCACCAGGGGGACTAGCGGACGAGATGAGCAGTTCTTC. This encodes CATRGTSGRDEQFF.

This sequence joins TRBV7-2 and TRBJ1-1; tentative D call: TRBD1 (6 bases). V lost 1 base, J lost 2 bases, and 11 bases lay in between. Germline V gives CDR1 SGHTA, CDR2 FQGNSA. The CDR3 spans 15 residues. The CDR3 loop reads CASSLEGHLNTEAFF. In DNA, the CDR3 is TGTGCCAGCAGCTTAGAGGGACACCTAAACACTGAAGCTTTCTTT.

This clonotype has only a few counts. The genes are TRBV18 and TRBJ1-2; D is possibly TRBD1 (6 bases). The CDR3 loop spans 14 amino acids. Germline CDR1 reads KGHSH; CDR2 reads LQKENI. V lost 2 bases, J lost 2 bases, and 9 bases lay in between. In DNA, the CDR3 is TGTGCCAGCTCACCAGCAGGGGCAAACTATGGCTACACCTTC. Amino acids: CASSPAGANYGYTF.